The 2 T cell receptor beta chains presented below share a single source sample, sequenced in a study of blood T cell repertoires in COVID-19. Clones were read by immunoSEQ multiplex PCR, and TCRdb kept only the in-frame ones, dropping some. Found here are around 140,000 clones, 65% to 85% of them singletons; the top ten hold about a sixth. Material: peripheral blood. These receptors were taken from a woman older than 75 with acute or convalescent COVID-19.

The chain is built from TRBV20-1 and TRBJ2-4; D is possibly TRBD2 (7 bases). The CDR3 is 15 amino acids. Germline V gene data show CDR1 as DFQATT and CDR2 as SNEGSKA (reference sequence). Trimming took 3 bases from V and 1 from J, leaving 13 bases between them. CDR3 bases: TGCAGTGCTAGTCGAGGGGGGGAGGCCAAAAACATTCAGTACTTC. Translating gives CSASRGGEAKNIQYF.

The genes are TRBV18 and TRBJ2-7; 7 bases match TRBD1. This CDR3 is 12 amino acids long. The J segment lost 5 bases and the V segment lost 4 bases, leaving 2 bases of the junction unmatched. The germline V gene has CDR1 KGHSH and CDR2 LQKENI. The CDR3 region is CASSLQGNEQYF. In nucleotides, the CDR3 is TGTGCCAGCTCACTACAGGGGAACGAGCAGTACTTC.